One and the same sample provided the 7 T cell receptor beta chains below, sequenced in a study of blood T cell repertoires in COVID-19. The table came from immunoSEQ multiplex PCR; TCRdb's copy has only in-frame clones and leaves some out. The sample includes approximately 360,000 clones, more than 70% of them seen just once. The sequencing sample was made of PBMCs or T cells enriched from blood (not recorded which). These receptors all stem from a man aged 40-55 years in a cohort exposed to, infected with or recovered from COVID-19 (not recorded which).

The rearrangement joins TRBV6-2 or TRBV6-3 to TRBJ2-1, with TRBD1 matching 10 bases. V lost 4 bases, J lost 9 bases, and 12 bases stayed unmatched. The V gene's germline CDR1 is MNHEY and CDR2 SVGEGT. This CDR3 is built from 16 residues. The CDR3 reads CASSSFGQGVESEQFF. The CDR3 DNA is TGTGCCAGCAGTTCCTTTGGACAGGGGGTAGAAAGTGAGCAGTTCTTC.

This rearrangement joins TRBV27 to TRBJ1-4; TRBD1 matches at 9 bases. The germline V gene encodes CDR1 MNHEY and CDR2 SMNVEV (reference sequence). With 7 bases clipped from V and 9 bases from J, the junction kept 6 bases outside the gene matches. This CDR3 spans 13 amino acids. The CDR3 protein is CASTGTGWKKLFF. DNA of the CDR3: TGTGCCAGCACTGGGACAGGGTGGAAAAAACTGTTTTTT.

CDR3 DNA: TGCGCCAGCAGCTTTACCCGGGACAGTGGACCCTACGAGCAGTACTTC. Translation gives CASSFTRDSGPYEQYF. The chain combines TRBV5-1 with TRBJ2-7; 7 bases line up with TRBD1. V shed 2 bases and J 2 bases; nucleotides not matched to a gene: 10. This CDR3 contains 16 residues. Per germline, CDR1 SGHRS and CDR2 YFSETQ.

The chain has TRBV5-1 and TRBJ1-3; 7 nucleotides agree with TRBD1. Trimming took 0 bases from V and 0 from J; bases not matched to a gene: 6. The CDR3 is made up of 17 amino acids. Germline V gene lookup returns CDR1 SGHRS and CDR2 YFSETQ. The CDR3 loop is CASSLAQGRSSGNTIYF. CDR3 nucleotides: TGCGCCAGCAGCTTGGCACAGGGGAGAAGCTCTGGAAACACCATATATTTT.

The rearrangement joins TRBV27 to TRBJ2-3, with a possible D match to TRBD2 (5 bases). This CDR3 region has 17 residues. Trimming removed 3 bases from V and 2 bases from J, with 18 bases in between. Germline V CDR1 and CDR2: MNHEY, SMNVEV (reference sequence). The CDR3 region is CASSFRGPSYFTDTQYF. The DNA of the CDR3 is TGTGCCAGCAGTTTCCGCGGGCCCTCATACTTCACAGATACGCAGTATTTT.

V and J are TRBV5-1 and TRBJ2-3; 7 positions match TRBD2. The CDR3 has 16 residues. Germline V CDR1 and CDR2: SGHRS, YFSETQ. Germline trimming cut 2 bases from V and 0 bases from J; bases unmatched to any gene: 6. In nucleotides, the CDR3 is TGCGCCAGCAGCTTAGGAAGCGGGACCAGCACAGATACGCAGTATTTT. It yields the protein CASSLGSGTSTDTQYF.

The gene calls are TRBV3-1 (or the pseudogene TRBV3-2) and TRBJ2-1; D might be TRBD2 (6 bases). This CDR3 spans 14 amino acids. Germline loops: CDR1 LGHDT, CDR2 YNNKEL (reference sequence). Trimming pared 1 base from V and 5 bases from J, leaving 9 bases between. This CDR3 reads CASSQVPGDNEQFF. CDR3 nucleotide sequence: TGTGCCAGCAGCCAAGTCCCGGGGGACAATGAGCAGTTCTTC.